The entry that follows covers one T cell receptor (beta chain) sequence. Its antigen is not known. This sample was taken from a study of blood T cells in healthy people across ages. A second about 6 to 12 cycle PCR used barcoded and J-beta primers. Via MiXCR, TCRdb re-called the 5' RACE reads, giving one row per CDR3 protein. The profile shows around 2 million distinct CDR3 sequences, more than 35% of them singletons. CDR3 length: 15 amino acids. J gave up 3 bases and V 6 bases, and 10 bases lay outside the gene matches. Germline loops: CDR1 SGHRS, CDR2 YFSETQ. Regarding the study as a whole: The study regarded diversity estimates from one million T cells as underestimates.

Donation came from healthy Caucasian individuals in Russia who were aged roughly 6 to 95. The gene calls are TRBV5-1 and TRBJ1-1; 8 bases are shared with TRBD1. This sequence was found in a human donor in good health. The sequenced sample consisted of blood. CDR3 DNA: TGCGCCAGCACCCCACAGGGGGGCTACCACACTGAAGCTTTCTTT. It yields the protein CASTPQGGYHTEAFF.